These 26 T cell receptor beta chains came from one sample sequenced in a study of blood T cell repertoires in COVID-19. TCRdb's copy holds only in-frame clones and misses some; the assay was immunoSEQ multiplex PCR. The sample carries about 210,000 clones, around 90% recorded once. Sample: PBMCs or T cells enriched from blood (not recorded which). The receptors shown here come from a woman between 18 and 29 years old who had recovered from COVID-19.

The chain joins TRBV5-1 to TRBJ2-7; 8 bases align to TRBD2. Germline V gives CDR1 SGHRS, CDR2 YFSETQ. The J segment lost 5 bases and the V segment lost 3 bases, leaving 10 bases of the junction unmatched. CDR3 length: 15 amino acids. CDR3 residues: CASSSLPGLVHEQYF. DNA for the CDR3: TGCGCCAGCAGCTCACTCCCGGGACTAGTCCACGAGCAGTACTTC.

This rearrangement joins TRBV2 to TRBJ2-3; no firm D call. This CDR3 has 13 amino acids. V was pared by 7 bases and J by 6 bases, with 14 bases between. Germline CDR1 reads SNHLY; CDR2 reads FYNNEI. DNA of the CDR3: TGTGCCAGCAACCAAGTGAGGCAGGATACGCAGTATTTT. This sequence encodes CASNQVRQDTQYF.

The J gene is TRBJ1-2, the V gene TRBV5-4; D is perhaps TRBD1 (5 bases). The CDR3 has 14 amino acids. Germline V gives CDR1 SGHNT, CDR2 YYREEE (reference sequence). The V end was cut by 0 bases, the J end by 2 bases, with 8 bases between. In nucleotides, the CDR3 is TGTGCCAGCAGCTTGGGGGGGGTAAACTATGGCTACACCTTC. It specifies CASSLGGVNYGYTF.

The chain recombines TRBV9 with TRBJ2-7, with unresolved D. Looked up from germline, CDR1 is SGDLS and CDR2 is YYNGEE. This CDR3 region has 13 residues. The ends were cut back, 0 bases at V and 3 bases at J, with 7 bases in the middle. The CDR3 here is CASSVVPGYEQYF. Here the CDR3 DNA reads TGTGCCAGCAGCGTAGTTCCGGGCTACGAGCAGTACTTC.

J is TRBJ1-1 and V is TRBV18, with D maybe TRBD1 (6 bases). The germline V gene encodes CDR1 KGHSH and CDR2 LQKENI. V was trimmed by 6 bases and J by 5 bases, leaving 19 bases between them. CDR3 length equals 15 residues. The CDR3 DNA reads TGTGCCAGCTCCACACCCACAGGGCTGGATACTGAAGCTTTCTTT. Its translation is CASSTPTGLDTEAFF. The whole variable domain, remainder taken from reference TRBV18 and TRBJ1-1, is NAGVMQNPRHLVRRRGQEARLRCSPMKGHSHVYWYRQLPEEGLKFMVYLQKENIIDESGMPKERFSAEFPKEGPSILRIQQVVRGDSAAYFCASSTPTGLDTEAFFGQGTRLTVV.

The chain carries TRBV27 and TRBJ1-1; 7 positions agree with TRBD1. Germline CDR1 MNHEY, CDR2 SMNVEV (reference sequence). V was clipped by 6 bases and J by 4 bases; unmatched bases: 5. CDR3 length equals 13 residues. The CDR3 DNA follows: TGTGCCAGCAGCCGAACAGGGGCCACTGAAGCTTTCTTT. Its translation: CASSRTGATEAFF.

The CDR3, as DNA: TGTGCCAGCAGTGCGCATTCCTCGGACAGGGATAGCAATCAGCCCCAGCATTTT. Protein product: CASSAHSSDRDSNQPQHF. The chain has TRBV28 and TRBJ1-5, with TRBD1 matching 8 bases. Germline CDR1 is MDHEN and CDR2 is SYDVKM. This CDR3 contains 18 residues. With 5 bases clipped from V and 0 bases from J, the junction kept 12 bases outside the gene matches.

The genes are TRBV19 and TRBJ1-5; D ambiguous. This CDR3 has 11 residues. Between the trimmed V and J ends, which lost 5 bases and 7 bases, there was a span of 6 bases. Germline values: CDR1 LNHDA, CDR2 SQIVND (reference sequence). Here the CDR3 reads CASSDQQPQHF. CDR3 DNA: TGTGCCAGTAGTGATCAGCAGCCCCAGCATTTT. Filled out from reference TRBV19 and TRBJ1-5, the complete variable domain reads DGGITQSPKYLFRKEGQNVTLSCEQNLNHDAMYWYRQDPGQGLRLIYYSQIVNDFQKGDIAEGYSVSREKKESFPLTVTSAQKNPTAFYLCASSDQQPQHFGDGTRLSIL.

The chain is built from TRBV9 and TRBJ1-2; 9 bases fit TRBD1. CDR3 length: 14 residues. Germline CDR1 SGDLS, CDR2 YYNGEE. The V gene end was trimmed by 3 bases and the J gene end by 5 bases; junction bases not matched to a gene: 5. CDR3 in amino acids: CASSEGQGLYGYTF. DNA of the CDR3: TGTGCCAGCAGCGAGGGACAGGGCCTTTATGGCTACACCTTC.

This clone was seen a few times. V usage is TRBV10-3 and J usage is TRBJ2-7, with D tentatively TRBD1 (6 bases). Deletions cut 3 bases from V and 0 bases from J, with 12 bases between. The CDR3 is 15 residues long. Per germline, CDR1 ENHRY and CDR2 SYGVKD. CDR3 sequence: CAISDVNRVSYEQYF. The CDR3, as DNA: TGTGCCATCAGTGATGTCAACAGGGTCTCCTACGAGCAGTACTTC.

The genes are TRBV19 and TRBJ2-1; the D gene is possibly TRBD1 (6 bases). Germline-derived CDR1 and CDR2 are LNHDA and SQIVND (reference sequence). Deletions cut 6 bases from V and 4 bases from J, with 10 bases between. This CDR3 spans 13 amino acids. The CDR3 DNA sequence: TGTGCCAGTAGAAGCGGACAGTACAATGAGCAGTTCTTC. Amino acids: CASRSGQYNEQFF.

The genes are TRBV2 and TRBJ1-1; D remains ambiguous. The V and J ends lost 6 bases and 1 base respectively, with 12 bases between them. CDR1 and CDR2 (germline): SNHLY, FYNNEI. The CDR3 is 14 residues long. CDR3 residues: CASSERPANTEAFF. The CDR3 region has the DNA TGTGCCAGCAGCGAGCGGCCAGCGAACACTGAAGCTTTCTTT. Full variable domain (outside the CDR3, taken from reference TRBV2 and TRBJ1-1): EPEVTQTPSHQVTQMGQEVILRCVPISNHLYFYWYRQILGQKVEFLVSFYNNEISEKSEIFDDQFSVERPDGSNFTLKIRSTKLEDSAMYFCASSERPANTEAFFGQGTRLTVV.

V usage is TRBV19 and J usage is TRBJ1-6; TRBD1 matches at 7 bases. After removal of 3 bases from V and 7 bases from J, the junction contained 15 bases not matched to a gene. Germline loops: CDR1 LNHDA, CDR2 SQIVND (reference sequence). The CDR3 is made up of 18 amino acids. The CDR3 reads CASSIMGRGIFANSPLHF. The CDR3 coding sequence is TGTGCCAGTAGTATCATGGGCAGGGGGATTTTCGCGAATTCACCCCTCCACTTT.

This chain uses TRBV3-1 (or the pseudogene TRBV3-2) with TRBJ1-2; 8 bases map to TRBD1. Germline-derived CDR1 and CDR2 are LGHDT and YNNKEL (reference sequence). V lost 4 bases to trimming and J lost 6 bases; unmatched junction nucleotides: 4. There are 13 residues in the CDR3. CDR3 sequence (DNA): TGTGCCAGCAGCCGCGGGACAGGAGATGGCTACACCTTC. This encodes CASSRGTGDGYTF.

The rearrangement links TRBV21-1 to TRBJ1-1; the D call in the table, TRBD1, was not verified against the DNA. TRBV21-1 is classified as a pseudogene. This CDR3 spans 13 amino acids. Written as DNA, the CDR3 is TGTGCCAGCACCCCGACAGAACGGGCTGAAGCTTTCTTT. This sequence encodes CASTPTERAEAFF.

The chain uses TRBV14 and TRBJ1-5, with D perhaps matching TRBD1 (5 bases). Trimming left V 6 bases short and J 5 bases short, with 20 bases between. The CDR3 loop spans 16 amino acids. CDR1 and CDR2 from the germline V gene are SGHDN and FVKESK. In DNA form, the CDR3 reads TGTGCCAGCAGAACCAAGTATAGTGGGGACTATCAGCCCCAGCATTTT. Encoded protein: CASRTKYSGDYQPQHF.

The CDR3 loop is CASSFTDRANQPQHF. The CDR3 nucleotides are TGTGCCAGCAGTTTTACGGACAGGGCAAATCAGCCCCAGCATTTT. The genes are TRBV6-1 and TRBJ1-5, with TRBD1 identical over 8 bases. Per germline, CDR1 MNHNS and CDR2 SASEGT. CDR3 length: 15 residues. V dropped 5 bases and J dropped 4; count of bases not matched to a gene: 7.

V is TRBV5-4 and J is TRBJ2-3, with TRBD2 as a possible D gene (6 bases). CDR3 size: 15 residues. Germline V lookup: CDR1 SGHNT, CDR2 YYREEE (reference sequence). The V end lost 5 bases, the J end lost 2 bases, and 15 bases lay between the germline ends. The DNA of the CDR3 is TGTGCCAGCAGGATTAGCGGACGGGCCACAGATACGCAGTATTTT. Translated: CASRISGRATDTQYF.

The CDR3 reads CASSEGLAGGLTDTQYF. DNA for the CDR3: TGCGCCAGCAGTGAAGGTTTAGCGGGGGGACTCACAGATACGCAGTATTTT. V is TRBV10-2 and J is TRBJ2-3; the match to TRBD2 covers 10 bases. Germline V CDR1 and CDR2: WSHSY, SAAADI. The CDR3 runs to 17 residues. Trimming removed 3 bases from V and 2 bases from J; junction bases left unmatched: 8.

This chain uses TRBV3-1 (or the pseudogene TRBV3-2) with TRBJ2-7; 7 positions agree with TRBD1. CDR1 and CDR2 from the germline V gene are LGHDT and YNNKEL (reference sequence). The CDR3 is 13 amino acids. J lost 7 bases, V lost 3 bases, and 6 bases had no gene match. This CDR3 reads CASSHLTGREQYF. As DNA, the CDR3 is TGTGCCAGCAGCCACTTGACAGGGCGGGAGCAGTACTTC.

The chain employs TRBV18 and TRBJ1-6; maybe TRBD1 (6 bases). The CDR3 sequence is 13 residues long. The V and J ends lost 4 bases and 10 bases respectively, with 11 bases between them. CDR1 KGHSH and CDR2 LQKENI come from the germline V gene. CDR3: CASSQQGDSPLHF. CDR3 bases: TGTGCCAGCTCACAACAGGGTGACTCACCCCTCCACTTT.

The chain links TRBV7-9 to TRBJ2-1; 11 positions agree with TRBD2. This CDR3 has 14 residues. Per germline, CDR1 SEHNR and CDR2 FQNEAQ (reference sequence). The ends lost 3 bases at V and 5 bases at J; junction bases unmatched: 0. This CDR3 is CASSFSGGDNEQFF. The CDR3 bases are TGTGCCAGCAGCTTTAGCGGGGGGGACAATGAGCAGTTCTTC.

This clone was seen only once. The chain employs TRBV21-1 and TRBJ1-5; the D call in the table, TRBD1, was not verified against the DNA. TRBV21-1 is noted as a pseudogene. This CDR3 contains 19 residues. CDR3 in amino acids: CASSTNWWDRRLLNQPQHF. CDR3 sequence (DNA): TGTGCCAGCAGCACGAATTGGTGGGACAGACGTTTGCTCAATCAGCCCCAGCATTTT.

The chain employs TRBV25-1 and TRBJ1-2; D might be TRBD1 (6 bases). The CDR3 runs to 12 residues. Germline-derived CDR1 and CDR2 are MGHDK and SYGVNS. Trimming cost V 8 bases and J 3 bases, with 10 bases left between them. The chain's CDR3 is CASRTEDYGYTF. The CDR3 DNA is TGTGCCAGCCGGACAGAGGACTATGGCTACACCTTC.

The rearrangement joins TRBV27 to TRBJ1-6; no clear D. Germline values: CDR1 MNHEY, CDR2 SMNVEV (reference sequence). Trimming cost V 5 bases and J 2 bases, with 7 bases left between them. The CDR3 covers 14 residues. The CDR3 DNA sequence: TGTGCCAGCAGTGACGGGACCTATAATTCACCCCTCCACTTT. Protein sequence: CASSDGTYNSPLHF.

V and J are TRBV3-1 (or the pseudogene TRBV3-2) and TRBJ1-5; 8 nucleotides agree with TRBD1. Germline CDR1 reads LGHDT; CDR2 reads YNNKEL (reference sequence). The CDR3 extends over 14 amino acids. The V gene end was trimmed by 4 bases and the J gene end by 7 bases; junction bases not matched to a gene: 6. CDR3 DNA sequence: TGTGCCAGCAGCCCCACGGACAGGGTCCAGCCCCAGCATTTT. This gives the protein CASSPTDRVQPQHF.